This record covers a single T cell receptor beta chain. What it recognizes is unknown. TCRdb reanalysed the reads using MiXCR and keeps one entry per CDR3 protein. The sample gives about 330,000 distinct CDR3 sequences, about a third of which show up once; roughly 13% is in the top ten. V was pared by 3 bases and J by 6 bases, with 18 bases between. The length of the CDR3 is 16 residues. Germline assignment: CDR1 ENHRY and CDR2 SYGVKD. This record comes from a study of T cell repertoires in cytomegalovirus infection. Source: cultured PBMCs, taken from culture after CMV antigen stimulation. The chain employs TRBV10-3 and TRBJ2-1; D not resolved. The TCR originated in a human donor in good health (CMV status not recorded). Some clones in this sample may be carry-over from other donors' samples. For the CDR3, the DNA is TGTGCCATCAGTGACCTTCGGGTCGTTCCCACCAATGAGCAGTTCTTC. Protein: CAISDLRVVPTNEQFF.